This T cell receptor (beta chain) was found in a study of blood T cell repertoires in COVID-19. This clone was seen only a few times. The assay was immunoSEQ multiplex PCR, and TCRdb's table has in-frame clones only and misses some. The sample has 200,000 to 300,000 clones, more than 70% seen once. The sample consisted of PBMCs or T cells enriched from blood (not recorded which). The clonotype was recovered from a woman aged 40 to 55 with acute COVID-19.

CDR3 loop: CASTPRDSFSTDTQYF. In nucleotides, the CDR3 is TGCGCCAGCACCCCGCGGGACTCTTTTAGCACAGATACGCAGTATTTT. The chain is built from TRBV10-2 and TRBJ2-3, with a possible D match to TRBD2 (6 bases). V lost 7 bases, J lost 0 bases, and 17 bases lay in between. The CDR3 runs 16 residues. Looked up from germline, CDR1 is WSHSY and CDR2 is SAAADI.